This TCR beta chain was found in a study of identical twins. This clonotype was recorded at least ten times. Its antigen is unknown. A universal primer site was incorporated via template switching, and the cDNA contained unique molecular identifiers. Via MiXCR, TCRdb re-called the 5' RACE reads, giving one row per CDR3 protein. The sample includes approximately 670,000 distinct CDR3 sequences, roughly 6.2% seen only once; the top ten take approximately 1.6%. General study findings and limits: Models underpredicted monozygotic twin sharing of out-of-frame TCR alpha. Insertions were reduced in abundant cord blood beta clonotypes but not in memory repertoires.

Losses at the gene ends were 0 bases for V and 4 bases for J; bases not matched to a gene: 2. Germline CDR1 is SQVTM and CDR2 is ANQGSEA. The CDR3 contains 14 residues. The TCR comes from a man aged 18 to 30 in good health. Specimen: naive T cells sorted from blood. The chain employs TRBV29-1 and TRBJ2-1; TRBD2 aligns across 8 bases. CDR3 residues: CSVEELAVYNEQFF. Written as DNA, the CDR3 is TGCAGCGTTGAAGAACTAGCGGTATACAATGAGCAGTTCTTC.